This is a list of T cell receptor beta chains from one sample in a study of CXCR3-negative and CXCR3-positive naive CD8 T cells. Reprocessing the 5' RACE reads, TCRdb reports a single entry for every CDR3 protein and omits DNA. The sample includes over 150,000 distinct CDR3 sequences. Sequencing was performed on naive CXCR3+ CD8+ T cells from blood. All receptors come from a human donor in good health. Some clones in this sample may be carry-over from other donors' samples. CDR3s include the opening cysteine and the closing phenylalanine or tryptophan.

j_call	v_call	cdr3_aa
TRBJ2-7	TRBV29-1	CSVEGDRVEQYF
TRBJ2-2	TRBV29-1	CSVTDAWGGTGELFF
TRBJ1-1	TRBV30	CAWSVGIGDTEAFF
TRBJ2-2	TRBV7-9	CASSLVHNTGELFF
TRBJ1-4	TRBV7-6	CASSEGYNEKLFF
TRBJ2-7	TRBV19	CASSTGLTYEQYF
TRBJ2-5	TRBV7-9	CASSFRIDQETQYF
TRBJ2-3	TRBV28	CASSFVGAGTSDTQYF
TRBJ2-7	TRBV9	CASSGRLATDEQYF
TRBJ2-1	TRBV5-5	CASSLGQIYNEQFF